The 8 T cell receptor beta chains in this list originate from one sample, sequenced in a study of post-analysis software for immune sequencing data. Whole-study results and caveats: About five TRBV segments occurring more often in patients than controls included TRBV5-6, TRBV5-1 and TRBV20-1.

No cognate antigen is known for these TCRs. TCR beta libraries were prepared from cDNA with unique molecular identifiers. One entry per CDR3 protein, called by TCRdb with MiXCR from the PCR reads. The sample lists a few hundred thousand distinct CDR3 sequences; just over 35% were seen once. Sequenced input: blood. The receptors come from a girl under 18 with multiple sclerosis.

The rearrangement uses TRBV20-1 and TRBJ2-1; no clear D gene. The CDR3 has 16 residues. V was pared by 6 bases and J by 0 bases, with 18 bases between. Germline-derived CDR1 and CDR2 are DFQATT and SNEGSKA (reference sequence). Here the CDR3 reads CSALQLVGLSYNEQFF. CDR3 sequence (DNA): TGCAGTGCCCTTCAGTTGGTTGGTCTCTCCTACAATGAGCAGTTCTTC.

This clonotype has a count of ten or more. The genes are TRBV20-1 and TRBJ2-3; 8 positions agree with TRBD1. V dropped 3 bases and J dropped 0; count of bases not matched to a gene: 11. In germline, CDR1 is DFQATT, CDR2 SNEGSKA (reference sequence). There are 17 residues in the CDR3. CDR3 DNA sequence: TGCAGTGCTAGTGGACCGTTCACAGGGGGAAGCACAGATACGCAGTATTTT. Encoded protein: CSASGPFTGGSTDTQYF.

Many counts were recorded for this clonotype. This rearrangement joins TRBV11-2 to TRBJ1-2; D is possibly TRBD1 (5 bases). Trimming took 1 base from V and 4 from J, leaving 19 bases between them. The germline gives CDR1 SGHAT, CDR2 FQNNGV. The CDR3 runs 17 residues. As DNA, the CDR3 is TGTGCCAGCAGCTTAGGGGTCGTGGCGGGGGGGACCTATGGCTACACCTTC. This encodes CASSLGVVAGGTYGYTF.

This clonotype has a count of ten or more. The chain employs TRBV27 and TRBJ1-1; D unresolved. The CDR3 is 16 amino acids. Trimming pared 6 bases from V and 5 bases from J, leaving 22 bases between. CDR1 MNHEY and CDR2 SMNVEV come from the germline V gene (reference sequence). CDR3 nucleotide sequence: TGTGCCAGCAGCCCCGCCGGCGTAAGCGGCGTAACTGAAGCTTTCTTT. This translates into CASSPAGVSGVTEAFF.

The chain employs TRBV7-8 and TRBJ2-2; D possibly corresponds to TRBD1 (5 bases). The CDR3 extends over 14 amino acids. Looked up from germline, CDR1 is SGHVS and CDR2 is FQNEAQ. Trimming removed 3 bases at V and 3 bases at J, with 8 bases between. As DNA, the CDR3 is TGTGCCAGCAGCTTGTCAGGGTACACCGGGGAGCTGTTTTTT. This translates into CASSLSGYTGELFF.

This clonotype was picked up many times. The chain combines TRBV5-1 with TRBJ2-1, with 7 positions matching TRBD1. Germline lookup yields CDR1 SGHRS and CDR2 YFSETQ. With V trimmed by 6 bases and J by 6 bases, 12 bases remained unmatched. This CDR3 has 15 amino acids. The DNA for the CDR3 is TGCGCCAGCAAGTACGAGGGGGCCTGGGGCAATGAGCAGTTCTTC. It yields the protein CASKYEGAWGNEQFF.

This clonotype was seen a few times. The chain links TRBV12-3 or TRBV12-4 to TRBJ1-4; D not certain. There are 13 residues in the CDR3. The germline V and J ends were trimmed by 6 bases and 8 bases, with 13 bases remaining between them. The CDR3 DNA follows: TGTGCCAGCAGGTCCGGGTCTTTAGAAAAACTGTTTTTT. This gives the protein CASRSGSLEKLFF.

The chain links TRBV5-1 to TRBJ1-5; 10 nucleotides line up with TRBD1. The CDR3 loop spans 14 amino acids. Germline V gives CDR1 SGHRS, CDR2 YFSETQ. After removal of 4 bases from V and 7 bases from J, the junction contained 5 bases not matched to a gene. The CDR3 sequence is CASSAGQGGQPQHF. The CDR3 DNA sequence: TGCGCCAGCAGCGCCGGACAGGGGGGGCAGCCCCAGCATTTT.